This T cell receptor beta chain was captured by sequencing in a study of CD8 T cells in ankylosing spondylitis. General study results and limits: What seemed typical of ankylosing spondylitis blood was a TCR beta motif built from several highly homologous variants.

This clonotype was detected only a few times. Its matching antigen is unknown. J lost 3 bases, V lost 2 bases, and 7 bases had no gene match. This CDR3 region has 16 residues. Germline assignment: CDR1 LGHNT and CDR2 FRNRAP. One entry per CDR3 protein results from TCRdb running MiXCR on the 5' RACE reads. The data contain 350,000 to 400,000 distinct CDR3 sequences, 20% of them singletons. The V and J genes are TRBV12-5 and TRBJ2-5, with 9 bases fitting TRBD2. Source material: blood, either unsorted or a sorted T cell fraction (not recorded which). This clonotype was sampled from a male donor with ankylosing spondylitis or in good health (not recorded which). The CDR3 nucleotides read TGTGCTAGTGGTTTGCTGGGACTAGCCGAAGAAGAGACCCAGTACTTC. It translates to CASGLLGLAEEETQYF.